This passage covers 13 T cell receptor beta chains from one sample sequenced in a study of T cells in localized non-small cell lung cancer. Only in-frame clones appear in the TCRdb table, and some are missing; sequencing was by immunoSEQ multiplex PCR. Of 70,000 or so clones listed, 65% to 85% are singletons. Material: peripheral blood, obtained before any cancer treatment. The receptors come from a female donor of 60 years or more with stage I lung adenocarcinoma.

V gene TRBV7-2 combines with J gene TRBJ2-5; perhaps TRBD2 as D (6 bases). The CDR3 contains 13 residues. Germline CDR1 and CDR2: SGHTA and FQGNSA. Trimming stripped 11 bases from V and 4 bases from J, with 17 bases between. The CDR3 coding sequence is TGTGCCTCACGGAGGGGCCGGGGAGAGACCCAGTACTTC. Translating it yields CASRRGRGETQYF.

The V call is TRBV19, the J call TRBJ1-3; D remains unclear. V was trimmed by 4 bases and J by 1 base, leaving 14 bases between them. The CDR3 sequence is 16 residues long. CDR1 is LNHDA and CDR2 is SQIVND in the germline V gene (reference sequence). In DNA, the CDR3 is TGTGCCAGTAGTAACCTCCGGGGTAATTCTGGAAACACCATATATTTT. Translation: CASSNLRGNSGNTIYF.

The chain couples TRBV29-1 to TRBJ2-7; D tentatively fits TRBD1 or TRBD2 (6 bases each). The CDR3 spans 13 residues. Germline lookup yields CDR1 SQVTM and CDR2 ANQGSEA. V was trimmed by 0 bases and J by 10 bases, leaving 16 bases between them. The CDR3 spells CSVEDQAGGGQYF. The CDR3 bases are TGCAGCGTTGAAGATCAGGCAGGAGGGGGACAGTACTTC.

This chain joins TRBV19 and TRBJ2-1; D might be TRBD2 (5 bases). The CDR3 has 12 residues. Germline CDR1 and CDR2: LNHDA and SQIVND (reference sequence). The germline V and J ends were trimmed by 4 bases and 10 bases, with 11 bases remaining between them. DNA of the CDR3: TGTGCCAGTAGTAAGGAGGCGCGGGAGCAGTTCTTC. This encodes CASSKEAREQFF.

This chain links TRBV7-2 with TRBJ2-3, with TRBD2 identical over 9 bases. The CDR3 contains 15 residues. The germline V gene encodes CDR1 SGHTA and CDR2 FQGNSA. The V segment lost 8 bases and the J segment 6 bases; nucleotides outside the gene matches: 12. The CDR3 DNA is TGTGCCAGCGTATCGGTAGCGGGAGTTATGGATACGCAGTATTTT. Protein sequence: CASVSVAGVMDTQYF.

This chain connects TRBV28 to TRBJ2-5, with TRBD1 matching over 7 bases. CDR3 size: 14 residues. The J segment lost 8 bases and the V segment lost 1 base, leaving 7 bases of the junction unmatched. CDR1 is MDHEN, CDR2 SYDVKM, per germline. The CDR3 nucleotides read TGTGCCAGCAGTTTATTGGGGACAGCTTCTACCCAGTACTTC. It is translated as CASSLLGTASTQYF.

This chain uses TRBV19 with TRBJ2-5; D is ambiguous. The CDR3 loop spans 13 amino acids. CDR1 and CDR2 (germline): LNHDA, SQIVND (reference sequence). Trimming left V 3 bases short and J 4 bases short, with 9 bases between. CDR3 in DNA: TGTGCCAGTAGTATTGGATCGGGAGAGACCCAGTACTTC. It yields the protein CASSIGSGETQYF.

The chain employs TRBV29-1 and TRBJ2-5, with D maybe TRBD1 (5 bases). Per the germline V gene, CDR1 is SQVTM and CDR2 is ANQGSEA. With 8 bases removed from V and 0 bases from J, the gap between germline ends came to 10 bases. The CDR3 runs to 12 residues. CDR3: CSCRVDQETQYF. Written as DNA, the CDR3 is TGCAGCTGCAGGGTCGACCAAGAGACCCAGTACTTC.

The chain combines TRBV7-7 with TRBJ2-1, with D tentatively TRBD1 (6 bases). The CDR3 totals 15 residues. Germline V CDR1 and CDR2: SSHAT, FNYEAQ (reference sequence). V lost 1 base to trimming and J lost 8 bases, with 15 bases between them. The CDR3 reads CASSLGGQPTDEQFF. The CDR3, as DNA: TGTGCCAGCAGCTTAGGAGGACAGCCGACGGATGAGCAGTTCTTC.

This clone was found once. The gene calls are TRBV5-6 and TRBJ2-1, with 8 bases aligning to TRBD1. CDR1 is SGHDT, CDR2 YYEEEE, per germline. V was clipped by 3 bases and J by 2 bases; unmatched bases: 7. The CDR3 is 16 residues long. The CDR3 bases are TGTGCCAGCAGCTCTTCCGGGACAGGACCCTACAATGAGCAGTTCTTC. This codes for CASSSSGTGPYNEQFF.

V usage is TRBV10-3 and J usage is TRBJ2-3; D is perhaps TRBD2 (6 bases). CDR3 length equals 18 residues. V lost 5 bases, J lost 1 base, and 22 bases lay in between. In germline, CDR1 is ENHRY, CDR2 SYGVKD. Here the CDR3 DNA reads TGTGCCATCAGTTCCCAAGGGTTGGGGCCGGGGGGCACAGATACGCAGTATTTT. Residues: CAISSQGLGPGGTDTQYF.

CDR3 residues: CASSGTAGGPSDTQYF. The CDR3 DNA sequence: TGTGCCAGCAGCGGCACAGCGGGAGGGCCGTCAGATACGCAGTATTTT. The chain uses TRBV25-1 and TRBJ2-3, with 10 nucleotides matching TRBD2. CDR1 is MGHDK and CDR2 is SYGVNS in the germline V gene. This CDR3 is built from 16 residues. Trimming took 6 bases from V and 4 from J; bases not matched to a gene: 10.

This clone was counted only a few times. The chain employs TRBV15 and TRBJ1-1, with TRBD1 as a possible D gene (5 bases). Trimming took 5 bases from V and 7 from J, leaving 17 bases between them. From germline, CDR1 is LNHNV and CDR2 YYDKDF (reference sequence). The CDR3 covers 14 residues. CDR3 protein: CATSQRQINDEAFF. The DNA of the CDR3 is TGTGCCACCAGCCAACGACAGATAAATGATGAAGCTTTCTTT.